This T cell receptor (beta chain) was documented in a study of blood T cell repertoires in COVID-19. About the study: Samples representing acute and convalescent COVID-19 were sourced from the United States, Italy and Spain.

In the original analysis: Reference gene primers were amplified, and this amplification served to estimate nucleated cell counts. Assay used: immunoSEQ multiplex PCR; TCRdb lists only in-frame clones, some missing. That table gives V, J and clone size, and the DNA gave D and trimming. Seen here are about 95,000 clones, more than 80% observed once, and the top ten hold around 4.7%. CDR3 length: 15 amino acids. Per the germline V gene, CDR1 is MDHEN and CDR2 is SYDVKM. Trimming removed 5 bases from V and 3 bases from J; junction bases left unmatched: 7. This TCR was recovered from an elderly man with COVID-19, enrolled during active disease. Sequencing was done on a sample of peripheral blood. The chain is built from TRBV28 and TRBJ1-2, with 9 bases lining up with TRBD1. CDR3: CASSPLTGGYYGYTF. CDR3 nucleotide sequence: TGTGCCAGCAGTCCTCTAACAGGGGGCTACTATGGCTACACCTTC.